This TCR beta chain was captured in a study of blood T cell repertoires in COVID-19. The wider study: Donors in the United States, Italy and Spain gave samples during acute or convalescent COVID-19. Sources were T cells, B-cell-depleted T cells, or PBMCs; the material itself was cDNA or gDNA.

In the authors' methods: Estimation of nucleated cell counts was performed using reference gene primer amplification. Here immunoSEQ multiplex PCR was the method, and the copy in TCRdb shows in-frame clones only, minus some. That table gives V, J and clone size, and the DNA gave D and trimming. The table shows roughly 110,000 clones, with about 89% occurring only once. This clone was observed a few times. The clonotype was recovered from a middle-aged man with acute or convalescent COVID-19. The sample taken for sequencing was peripheral blood.

CDR3 protein: CASSYSWEGDEKLFF. The CDR3 DNA reads TGTGCCAGCAGTTACTCGTGGGAGGGCGATGAAAAACTGTTTTTT. The V call is TRBV6-5, the J call TRBJ1-4; D gene uncertain. Germline assignment: CDR1 MNHEY and CDR2 SVGAGI. Trimming stripped 0 bases from V and 6 bases from J, with 11 bases between. CDR3 length: 15 amino acids.